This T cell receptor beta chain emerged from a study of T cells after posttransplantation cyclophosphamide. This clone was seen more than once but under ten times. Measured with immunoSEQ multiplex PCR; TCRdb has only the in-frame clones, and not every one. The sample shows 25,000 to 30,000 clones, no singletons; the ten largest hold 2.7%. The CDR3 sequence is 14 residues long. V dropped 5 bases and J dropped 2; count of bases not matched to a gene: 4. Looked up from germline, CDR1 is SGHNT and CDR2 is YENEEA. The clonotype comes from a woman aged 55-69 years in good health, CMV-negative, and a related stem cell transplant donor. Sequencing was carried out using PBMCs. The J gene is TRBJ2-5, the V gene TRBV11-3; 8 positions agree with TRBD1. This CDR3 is CASSPGQGQETQYF. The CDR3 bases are TGTGCCAGCAGCCCTGGACAGGGACAAGAGACCCAGTACTTC.